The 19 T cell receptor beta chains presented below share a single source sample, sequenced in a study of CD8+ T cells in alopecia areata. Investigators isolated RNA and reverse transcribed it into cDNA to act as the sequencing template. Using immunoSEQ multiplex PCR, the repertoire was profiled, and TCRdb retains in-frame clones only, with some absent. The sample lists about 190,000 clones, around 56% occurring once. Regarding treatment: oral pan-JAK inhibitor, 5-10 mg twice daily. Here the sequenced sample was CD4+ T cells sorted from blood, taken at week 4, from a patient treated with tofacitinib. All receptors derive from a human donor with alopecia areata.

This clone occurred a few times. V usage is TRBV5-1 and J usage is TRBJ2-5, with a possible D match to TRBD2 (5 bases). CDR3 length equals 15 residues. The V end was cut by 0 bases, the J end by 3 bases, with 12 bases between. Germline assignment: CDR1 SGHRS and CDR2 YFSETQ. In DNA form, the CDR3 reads TGCGCCAGCAGCTTGGCGCCGGGGAGAGAAGAGACCCAGTACTTC. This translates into CASSLAPGREETQYF. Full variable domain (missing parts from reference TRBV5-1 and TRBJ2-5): KAGVTQTPRYLIKTRGQQVTLSCSPISGHRSVSWYQQTPGQGLQFLFEYFSETQRNKGNFPGRFSGRQFSNSRSEMNVSTLELGDSALYLCASSLAPGREETQYFGPGTRLLVL.

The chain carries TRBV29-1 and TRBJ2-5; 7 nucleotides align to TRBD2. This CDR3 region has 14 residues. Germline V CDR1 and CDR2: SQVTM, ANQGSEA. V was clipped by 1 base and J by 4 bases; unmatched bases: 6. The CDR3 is CSVEGFSGLETQYF. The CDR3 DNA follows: TGCAGCGTTGAAGGCTTTAGCGGGCTAGAGACCCAGTACTTC.

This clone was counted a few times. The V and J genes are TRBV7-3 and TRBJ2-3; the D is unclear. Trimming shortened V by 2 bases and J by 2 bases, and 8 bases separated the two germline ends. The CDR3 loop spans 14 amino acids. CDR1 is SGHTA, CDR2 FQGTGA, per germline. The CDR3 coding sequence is TGTGCCAGCAGCTTAGGCGGCTACACAGATACGCAGTATTTT. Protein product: CASSLGGYTDTQYF. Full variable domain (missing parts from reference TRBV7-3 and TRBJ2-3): GAGVSQTPSNKVTEKGKYVELRCDPISGHTALYWYRQSLGQGPEFLIYFQGTGAADDSGLPNDRFFAVRPEGSVSTLKIQRTERGDSAVYLCASSLGGYTDTQYFGPGTRLTVL.

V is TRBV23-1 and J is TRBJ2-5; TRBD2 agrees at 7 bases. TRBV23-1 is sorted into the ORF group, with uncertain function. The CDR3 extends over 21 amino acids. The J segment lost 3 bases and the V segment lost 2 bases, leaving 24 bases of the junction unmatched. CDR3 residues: CASSQMERIKDRDYQKETQYF. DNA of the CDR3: TGCGCCAGCAGTCAAATGGAGCGGATTAAAGACCGGGACTATCAAAAAGAGACCCAGTACTTC.

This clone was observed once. CDR3 protein: CASNHRTSFPGSYNEQFF. CDR3 coding DNA: TGTGCCAGCAATCATAGGACTAGCTTCCCCGGCTCCTACAATGAGCAGTTCTTC. The gene calls are TRBV25-1 and TRBJ2-1, with TRBD2 matching 8 bases. In germline, CDR1 is MGHDK, CDR2 SYGVNS. J gave up 0 bases and V 7 bases, and 14 bases lay outside the gene matches. The CDR3 covers 18 residues.

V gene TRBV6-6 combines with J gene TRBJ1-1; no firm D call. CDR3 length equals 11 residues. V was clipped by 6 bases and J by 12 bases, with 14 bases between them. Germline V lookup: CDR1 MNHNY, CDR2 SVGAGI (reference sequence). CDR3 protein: CASSLVPYSFF. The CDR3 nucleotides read TGTGCCAGCAGCCTCGTCCCGTACTCTTTCTTT.

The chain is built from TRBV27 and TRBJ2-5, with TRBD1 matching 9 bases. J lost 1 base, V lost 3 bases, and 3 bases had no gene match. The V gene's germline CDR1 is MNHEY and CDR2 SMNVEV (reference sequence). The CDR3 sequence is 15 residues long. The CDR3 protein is CASSFRGQGQETQYF. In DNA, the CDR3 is TGTGCCAGCAGTTTCCGGGGACAGGGCCAAGAGACCCAGTACTTC.

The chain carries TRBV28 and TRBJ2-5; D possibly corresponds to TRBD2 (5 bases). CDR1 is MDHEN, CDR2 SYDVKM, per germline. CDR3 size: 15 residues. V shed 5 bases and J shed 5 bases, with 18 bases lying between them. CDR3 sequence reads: CASSNRQETGETQYF. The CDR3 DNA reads TGTGCCAGCAGTAACCGCCAAGAGACGGGGGAGACCCAGTACTTC.

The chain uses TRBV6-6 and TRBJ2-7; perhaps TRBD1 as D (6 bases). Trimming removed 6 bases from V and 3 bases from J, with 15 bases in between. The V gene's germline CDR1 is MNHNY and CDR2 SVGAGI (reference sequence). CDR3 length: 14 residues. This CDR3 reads CASSYGQGGYEQYF. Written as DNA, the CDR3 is TGTGCCAGCAGCTATGGGCAAGGGGGCTACGAGCAGTACTTC.

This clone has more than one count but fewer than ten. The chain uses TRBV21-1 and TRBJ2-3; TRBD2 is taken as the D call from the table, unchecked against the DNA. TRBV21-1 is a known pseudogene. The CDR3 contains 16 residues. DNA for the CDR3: TGTGCCAGCAGCGGAAGTGCCCTAGCTCCCACGATGACGCAGTATTTT. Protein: CASSGSALAPTMTQYF.

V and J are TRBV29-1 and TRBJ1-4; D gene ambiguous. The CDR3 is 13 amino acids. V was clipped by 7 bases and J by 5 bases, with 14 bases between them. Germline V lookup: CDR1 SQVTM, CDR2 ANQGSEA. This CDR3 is CSGQQRPNEKLFF. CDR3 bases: TGCAGCGGCCAACAGCGCCCAAATGAAAAACTGTTTTTT. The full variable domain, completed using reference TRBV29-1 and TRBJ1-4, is SAVISQKPSRDICQRGTSLTIQCQVDSQVTMMFWYRQQPGQSLTLIATANQGSEATYESGFVIDKFPISRPNLTFSTLTVSNMSPEDSSIYLCSGQQRPNEKLFFGSGTQLSVL.

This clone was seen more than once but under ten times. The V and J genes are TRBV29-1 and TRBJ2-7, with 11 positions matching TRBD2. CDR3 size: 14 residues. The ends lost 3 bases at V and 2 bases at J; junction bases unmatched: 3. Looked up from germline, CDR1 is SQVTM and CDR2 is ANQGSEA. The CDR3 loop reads CSVEGTSGPYEQYF. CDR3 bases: TGCAGCGTTGAGGGGACTAGCGGCCCCTACGAGCAGTACTTC.

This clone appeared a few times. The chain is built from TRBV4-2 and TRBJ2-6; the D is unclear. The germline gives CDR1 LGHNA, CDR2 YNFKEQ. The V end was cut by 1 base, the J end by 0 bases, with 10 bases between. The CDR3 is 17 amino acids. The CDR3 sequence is CASSQGNGRSGANVLTF. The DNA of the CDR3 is TGTGCCAGCAGCCAAGGAAACGGACGCTCTGGGGCCAACGTCCTGACTTTC.

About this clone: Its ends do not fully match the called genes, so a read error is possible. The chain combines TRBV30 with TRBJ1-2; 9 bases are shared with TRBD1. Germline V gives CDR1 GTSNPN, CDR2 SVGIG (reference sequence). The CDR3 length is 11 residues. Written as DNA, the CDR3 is TGTGCCTGGAGTGTACAGGACAGGGGTGGCTTC. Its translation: CAWSVQDRGGF.

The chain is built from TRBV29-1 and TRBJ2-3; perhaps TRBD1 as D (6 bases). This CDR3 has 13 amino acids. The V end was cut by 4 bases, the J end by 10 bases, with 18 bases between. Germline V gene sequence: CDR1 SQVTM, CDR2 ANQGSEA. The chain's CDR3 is CSVGGHTAGAQYF. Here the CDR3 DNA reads TGCAGCGTTGGGGGACACACGGCTGGGGCGCAGTATTTT.

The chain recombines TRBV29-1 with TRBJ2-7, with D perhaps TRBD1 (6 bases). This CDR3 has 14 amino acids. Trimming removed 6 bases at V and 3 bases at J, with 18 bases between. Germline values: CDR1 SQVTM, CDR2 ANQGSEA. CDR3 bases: TGCAGCGTATGGGGGAAGGAACAGGGCTACGAGCAGTACTTC. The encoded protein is CSVWGKEQGYEQYF.

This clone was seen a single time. Here the CDR3 DNA reads TGTGCCACCAGGGTTGCGAACACTGAAGCTTTCTTT. It codes for CATRVANTEAFF. V usage is TRBV10-3 and J usage is TRBJ1-1; the D gene is possibly TRBD1 (5 bases). With 10 bases removed from V and 1 base from J, the gap between germline ends came to 10 bases. Germline CDR1 and CDR2: ENHRY and SYGVKD. This CDR3 contains 12 residues.

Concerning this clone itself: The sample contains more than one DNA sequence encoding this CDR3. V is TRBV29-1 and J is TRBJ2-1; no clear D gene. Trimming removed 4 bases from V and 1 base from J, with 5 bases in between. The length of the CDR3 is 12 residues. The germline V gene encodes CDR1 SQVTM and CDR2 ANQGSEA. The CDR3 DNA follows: TGCAGCGTTGCAACTTCCTACAATGAGCAGTTCTTC. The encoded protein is CSVATSYNEQFF.

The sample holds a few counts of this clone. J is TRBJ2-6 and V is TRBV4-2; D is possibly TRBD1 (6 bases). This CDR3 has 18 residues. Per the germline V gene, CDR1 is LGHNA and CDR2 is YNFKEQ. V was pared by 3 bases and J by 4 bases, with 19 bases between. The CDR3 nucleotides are TGTGCCAGCAGCCAGCAACAGGGAGATGCGGCCGGGGCCAACGTCCTGACTTTC. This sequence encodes CASSQQQGDAAGANVLTF.